The 16 T cell receptor beta chains below come from one sample, sequenced in a study of blood T cell repertoires in COVID-19. Libraries were prepared by immunoSEQ multiplex PCR; TCRdb keeps only in-frame clonotypes and omits some of them. The sample holds around 56,000 clones, roughly 90% seen once. The material sequenced was peripheral blood. All receptors derive from a human donor in a cohort sampled during active COVID-19.

V gene TRBV6-5 combines with J gene TRBJ1-2; D might be TRBD1 (6 bases). The V end was cut by 6 bases, the J end by 4 bases, with 9 bases between. This CDR3 has 12 residues. CDR1 is MNHEY, CDR2 SVGAGI, per germline. CDR3 sequence (DNA): TGTGCCAGCAGCGTACAGGGCTATGGCTACACCTTC. It encodes CASSVQGYGYTF.

V usage is TRBV20-1 and J usage is TRBJ2-2; perhaps TRBD1 as D (5 bases). CDR1 is DFQATT and CDR2 is SNEGSKA in the germline V gene (reference sequence). The germline V and J ends were trimmed by 6 bases and 6 bases, with 8 bases remaining between them. There are 11 residues in the CDR3. This CDR3 is CSARTSGELFF. CDR3 coding DNA: TGCAGTGCCCGGACATCCGGGGAGCTGTTTTTT.

The chain employs TRBV5-8 and TRBJ1-1; no definite D call. The CDR3 has 14 residues. Germline V lookup: CDR1 SGHTS, CDR2 YDEGEE. With 4 bases removed from V and 1 base from J, the gap between germline ends came to 11 bases. The CDR3 bases are TGTGCCAGCAGCCTTTACACGGGGAACACTGAAGCTTTCTTT. It yields the protein CASSLYTGNTEAFF.

The chain carries TRBV7-3 and TRBJ2-1, with D possibly TRBD2 on 6 matching bases. Trimming stripped 1 base from V and 0 bases from J, with 7 bases between. CDR1 SGHTA and CDR2 FQGTGA come from the germline V gene. This CDR3 is 15 amino acids long. CDR3 bases: TGTGCCAGCAGCTTAAACGGGGGCTCCTACAATGAGCAGTTCTTC. Translation gives CASSLNGGSYNEQFF.

CDR3 sequence (DNA): TGTGCCAGCAGGCCGGGACAGGGGGCAGGGGAAGCTTTCTTT. It codes for CASRPGQGAGEAFF. The chain joins TRBV6-5 to TRBJ1-1; 12 positions match TRBD1. The CDR3 length is 14 residues. Germline assignment: CDR1 MNHEY and CDR2 SVGAGI. With V trimmed by 6 bases and J by 8 bases, 7 bases remained unmatched.

The chain joins TRBV5-1 to TRBJ2-3, with TRBD2 matching 7 bases. Trimming at V came to 7 bases and at J to 3 bases, leaving 11 bases not matched to a gene. There are 15 residues in the CDR3. The germline CDR1 and CDR2 sequences are SGHRS and YFSETQ. CDR3 region: CASALTGGVTDTQYF. The CDR3 DNA reads TGCGCCAGCGCCCTCACGGGGGGAGTAACAGATACGCAGTATTTT.

The chain joins TRBV29-1 to TRBJ1-2; maybe TRBD1 (5 bases). Germline lookup yields CDR1 SQVTM and CDR2 ANQGSEA. The V end lost 3 bases, the J end lost 6 bases, and 14 bases lay between the germline ends. The CDR3 is made up of 13 amino acids. CDR3 DNA sequence: TGCAGCGTTGATATCGGCGGGGCGGATGGCTACACCTTC. The encoded protein is CSVDIGGADGYTF.

CDR3 sequence (DNA): TGTGCCAGCGGGGCCCGCAGTGAAAAACTGTTTTTT. Translation: CASGARSEKLFF. The chain combines TRBV6-6 with TRBJ1-4; D is possibly TRBD1 (5 bases). CDR1 is MNHNY, CDR2 SVGAGI, per germline (reference sequence). The CDR3 runs to 12 residues. With 8 bases removed from V and 7 bases from J, the gap between germline ends came to 11 bases.

The chain couples TRBV7-9 to TRBJ2-5; 7 bases are shared with TRBD1. Germline V gives CDR1 SEHNR, CDR2 FQNEAQ (reference sequence). Germline trimming cut 1 base from V and 2 bases from J; bases unmatched to any gene: 1. The CDR3 extends over 14 amino acids. CDR3 in amino acids: CASSLGQGQETQYF. The CDR3 bases are TGTGCCAGCAGCTTAGGACAGGGTCAAGAGACCCAGTACTTC.

The chain has TRBV2 and TRBJ2-7, with 8 bases aligning to TRBD1. Germline CDR1 SNHLY, CDR2 FYNNEI. Trimming removed 2 bases from V and 0 bases from J; junction bases left unmatched: 3. The CDR3 sequence is 15 residues long. CDR3 residues: CASSEYGQGSYEQYF. Here the CDR3 DNA reads TGTGCCAGCAGTGAATACGGACAGGGCTCCTACGAGCAGTACTTC.

A few counts support this clone. The chain joins TRBV12-3 or TRBV12-4 to TRBJ1-5; D unresolved. The CDR3 covers 13 residues. V lost 6 bases and J lost 7, with 13 bases in between. The CDR3 DNA is TGTGCCAGCAGACCGACCGGGATGCAGCCCCAGCATTTT. Translation: CASRPTGMQPQHF.

V and J are TRBV4-3 and TRBJ2-1; 9 bases match TRBD2. The V and J ends lost 0 bases and 7 bases, in that order; junction bases with no gene match: 1. There are 14 residues in the CDR3. Per the germline V gene, CDR1 is LGHNA and CDR2 is YSLEER. The CDR3 protein is CASSQELAGNEQFF. As DNA, the CDR3 is TGCGCCAGCAGCCAAGAGCTAGCGGGGAATGAGCAGTTCTTC.

This clone appeared once. The V and J genes are TRBV19 and TRBJ1-3; maybe TRBD1 (5 bases). CDR1 is LNHDA, CDR2 SQIVND, per germline (reference sequence). Trimming pared 10 bases from V and 4 bases from J, leaving 14 bases between. The CDR3 is 13 amino acids. The DNA for the CDR3 is TGTGCCACCAGTACAGGTACAGGAAACACCATATATTTT. This sequence encodes CATSTGTGNTIYF. Filled out from reference TRBV19 and TRBJ1-3, the complete variable domain reads DGGITQSPKYLFRKEGQNVTLSCEQNLNHDAMYWYRQDPGQGLRLIYYSQIVNDFQKGDIAEGYSVSREKKESFPLTVTSAQKNPTAFYLCATSTGTGNTIYFGEGSWLTVV.

The chain employs TRBV19 and TRBJ2-6, with 11 bases identical to TRBD1. CDR3 length: 18 residues. The germline V gene encodes CDR1 LNHDA and CDR2 SQIVND (reference sequence). Trimming removed 3 bases from V and 0 bases from J; junction bases left unmatched: 4. The CDR3 region is CASSMRTGGDSGANVLTF. In DNA form, the CDR3 reads TGTGCCAGTAGTATGAGGACAGGGGGCGACTCTGGGGCCAACGTCCTGACTTTC.

This clone turned up a few times. V usage is TRBV30 and J usage is TRBJ1-5; D gene uncertain. Germline V gene sequence: CDR1 GTSNPN, CDR2 SVGIG (reference sequence). Between the trimmed V and J ends, which lost 2 bases and 10 bases, there was a span of 12 bases. The CDR3 is 12 residues long. CDR3 coding DNA: TGTGCCTGGAGTCGGGGAATCGGACCCCAGCATTTT. Translated: CAWSRGIGPQHF.

This clone is a singleton in its sample. The chain is built from TRBV4-2 and TRBJ1-1; 9 bases line up with TRBD1. Germline CDR1 reads LGHNA; CDR2 reads YNFKEQ. Trimming cost V 3 bases and J 6 bases; bases outside gene matches: 11. The CDR3 is 16 residues long. This CDR3 reads CASSHITGGAGSEAFF. The CDR3 nucleotides are TGTGCCAGCAGCCATATTACAGGGGGCGCCGGGTCTGAAGCTTTCTTT.